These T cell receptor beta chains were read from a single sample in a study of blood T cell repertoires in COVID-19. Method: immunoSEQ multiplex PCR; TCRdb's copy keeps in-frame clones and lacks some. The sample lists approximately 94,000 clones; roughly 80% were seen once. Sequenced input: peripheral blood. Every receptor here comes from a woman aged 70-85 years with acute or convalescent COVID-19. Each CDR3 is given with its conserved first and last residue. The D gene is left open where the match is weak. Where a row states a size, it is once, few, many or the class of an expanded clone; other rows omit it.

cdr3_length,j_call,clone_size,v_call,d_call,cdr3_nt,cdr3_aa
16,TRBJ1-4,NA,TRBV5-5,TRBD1,TGTGCCAGCAGTCACCCCCGGGACAGGGTCGATGAAAAACTGTTTTTT,CASSHPRDRVDEKLFF
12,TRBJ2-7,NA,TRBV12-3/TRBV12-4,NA,TGTGCCAGCAGAGCCGACAGGACCGAGCAGTACTTC,CASRADRTEQYF
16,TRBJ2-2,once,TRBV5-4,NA,TGTGCCAGCAGCTTGCATTGGCCCGGTCCCGGGGGGGAGCTGTTTTTT,CASSLHWPGPGGELFF
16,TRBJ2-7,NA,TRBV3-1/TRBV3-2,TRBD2,TGTGCCAGCAGCCAGCGGGGCACTAGCGGGGACTACGAGCAGTACTTC,CASSQRGTSGDYEQYF
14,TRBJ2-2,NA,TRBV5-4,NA,TGTGCCAGCAGCTTGGGCAGGAACACCGGGGAGCTGTTTTTT,CASSLGRNTGELFF
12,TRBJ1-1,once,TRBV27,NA,TGTGCCAGCAGTTTGGGGGGGCGTGAAGCTTTCTTT,CASSLGGREAFF
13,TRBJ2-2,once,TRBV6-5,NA,TGTGCCAGCAGTCGAGATCGGGGCGGGGAGCTGTTTTTT,CASSRDRGGELFF
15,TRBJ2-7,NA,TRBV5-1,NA,TGCGCCAGCAGCTATTCGGCAGGTAGCTCCTACGAGCAGTACTTC,CASSYSAGSSYEQYF
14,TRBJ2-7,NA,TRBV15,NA,TGTGCCACCAGCAGAGATTTGGACAGCTACGAGCAGTACTTC,CATSRDLDSYEQYF
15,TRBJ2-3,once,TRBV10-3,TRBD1,TGTGCCATCAGTACGGGACAGGGACTGACAGATACGCAGTATTTT,CAISTGQGLTDTQYF
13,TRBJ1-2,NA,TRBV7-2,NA,TGTGCCAGCAGCTTAATTTTTACATCTGGCTACACCTTC,CASSLIFTSGYTF
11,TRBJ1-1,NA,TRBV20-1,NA,TGCACCGCGTTTCTGAACACTGAAGCTTTCTTT,CTAFLNTEAFF
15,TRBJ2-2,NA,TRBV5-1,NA,TGCGCCAGCAGCTTACGAGAGGACTACACCGGGGAGCTGTTTTTT,CASSLREDYTGELFF
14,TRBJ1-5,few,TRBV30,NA,TGTGCCTGGAGTGCCGACAGTAGCAATCAGCCCCAGCATTTT,CAWSADSSNQPQHF
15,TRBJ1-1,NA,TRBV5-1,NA,TGCGCCAGCAGCGTCACAGGAGTCCTCAACACTGAAGCTTTCTTT,CASSVTGVLNTEAFF
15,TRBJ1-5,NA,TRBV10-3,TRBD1,TGTGCCATCAGTGGTCAGGCAGGGGGTAGTCAGCCCCAGCATTTT,CAISGQAGGSQPQHF
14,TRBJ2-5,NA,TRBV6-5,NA,TGTGCCAGCAGCTCCGCGACACTTCAAGAGACCCAGTACTTC,CASSSATLQETQYF
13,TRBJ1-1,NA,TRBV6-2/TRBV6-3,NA,TGTGCCAGCAGTAGAGTACGGAACACTGAAGCTTTCTTT,CASSRVRNTEAFF
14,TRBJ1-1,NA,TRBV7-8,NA,TGTGCCAGCATCCCCGGGACTCAAGAGGAGGCAGCTTTCTTT,CASIPGTQEEAAFF
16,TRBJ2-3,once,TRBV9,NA,TGTGCCAGCAGCGTAGAGGTGGGGGGAGATACAGATACGCAGTATTTT,CASSVEVGGDTDTQYF
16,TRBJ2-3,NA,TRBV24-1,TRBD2,TGTGCCACCAGTGATTCGGTAGCGGGGGCCGGGGATACGCAGTATTTT,CATSDSVAGAGDTQYF
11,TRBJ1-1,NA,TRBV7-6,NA,TGTGCCAGCAGCTTAGGAGGGGAAGCTTTCTTT,CASSLGGEAFF
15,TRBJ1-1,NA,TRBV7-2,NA,TGTGCCAGCAGCTTCCCCTGGACAGCTAACACTGAAGCTTTCTTT,CASSFPWTANTEAFF
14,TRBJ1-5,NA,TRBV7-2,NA,TGTGCCAGCAGTGGACAACCCCAAGGGGAGCCCCAGCATTTT,CASSGQPQGEPQHF
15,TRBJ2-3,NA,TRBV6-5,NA,TGTGCCACCACCGGCGGCAGGGGTAGCACAGATACGCAGTATTTT,CATTGGRGSTDTQYF
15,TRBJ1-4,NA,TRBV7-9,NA,TGTGCCAGCAGCGGTATTTCGGGCTCGGGGGAAAAACTGTTTTTT,CASSGISGSGEKLFF
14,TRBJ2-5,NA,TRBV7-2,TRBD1,TGTGCCAGCAGCTTAAACAGGGGTGGAGAGACCCAGTACTTC,CASSLNRGGETQYF
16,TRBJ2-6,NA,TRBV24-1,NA,TGTGCCACCAGTGATACCGGAGGACCTGGGGCCAACGTCCTGACTTTC,CATSDTGGPGANVLTF